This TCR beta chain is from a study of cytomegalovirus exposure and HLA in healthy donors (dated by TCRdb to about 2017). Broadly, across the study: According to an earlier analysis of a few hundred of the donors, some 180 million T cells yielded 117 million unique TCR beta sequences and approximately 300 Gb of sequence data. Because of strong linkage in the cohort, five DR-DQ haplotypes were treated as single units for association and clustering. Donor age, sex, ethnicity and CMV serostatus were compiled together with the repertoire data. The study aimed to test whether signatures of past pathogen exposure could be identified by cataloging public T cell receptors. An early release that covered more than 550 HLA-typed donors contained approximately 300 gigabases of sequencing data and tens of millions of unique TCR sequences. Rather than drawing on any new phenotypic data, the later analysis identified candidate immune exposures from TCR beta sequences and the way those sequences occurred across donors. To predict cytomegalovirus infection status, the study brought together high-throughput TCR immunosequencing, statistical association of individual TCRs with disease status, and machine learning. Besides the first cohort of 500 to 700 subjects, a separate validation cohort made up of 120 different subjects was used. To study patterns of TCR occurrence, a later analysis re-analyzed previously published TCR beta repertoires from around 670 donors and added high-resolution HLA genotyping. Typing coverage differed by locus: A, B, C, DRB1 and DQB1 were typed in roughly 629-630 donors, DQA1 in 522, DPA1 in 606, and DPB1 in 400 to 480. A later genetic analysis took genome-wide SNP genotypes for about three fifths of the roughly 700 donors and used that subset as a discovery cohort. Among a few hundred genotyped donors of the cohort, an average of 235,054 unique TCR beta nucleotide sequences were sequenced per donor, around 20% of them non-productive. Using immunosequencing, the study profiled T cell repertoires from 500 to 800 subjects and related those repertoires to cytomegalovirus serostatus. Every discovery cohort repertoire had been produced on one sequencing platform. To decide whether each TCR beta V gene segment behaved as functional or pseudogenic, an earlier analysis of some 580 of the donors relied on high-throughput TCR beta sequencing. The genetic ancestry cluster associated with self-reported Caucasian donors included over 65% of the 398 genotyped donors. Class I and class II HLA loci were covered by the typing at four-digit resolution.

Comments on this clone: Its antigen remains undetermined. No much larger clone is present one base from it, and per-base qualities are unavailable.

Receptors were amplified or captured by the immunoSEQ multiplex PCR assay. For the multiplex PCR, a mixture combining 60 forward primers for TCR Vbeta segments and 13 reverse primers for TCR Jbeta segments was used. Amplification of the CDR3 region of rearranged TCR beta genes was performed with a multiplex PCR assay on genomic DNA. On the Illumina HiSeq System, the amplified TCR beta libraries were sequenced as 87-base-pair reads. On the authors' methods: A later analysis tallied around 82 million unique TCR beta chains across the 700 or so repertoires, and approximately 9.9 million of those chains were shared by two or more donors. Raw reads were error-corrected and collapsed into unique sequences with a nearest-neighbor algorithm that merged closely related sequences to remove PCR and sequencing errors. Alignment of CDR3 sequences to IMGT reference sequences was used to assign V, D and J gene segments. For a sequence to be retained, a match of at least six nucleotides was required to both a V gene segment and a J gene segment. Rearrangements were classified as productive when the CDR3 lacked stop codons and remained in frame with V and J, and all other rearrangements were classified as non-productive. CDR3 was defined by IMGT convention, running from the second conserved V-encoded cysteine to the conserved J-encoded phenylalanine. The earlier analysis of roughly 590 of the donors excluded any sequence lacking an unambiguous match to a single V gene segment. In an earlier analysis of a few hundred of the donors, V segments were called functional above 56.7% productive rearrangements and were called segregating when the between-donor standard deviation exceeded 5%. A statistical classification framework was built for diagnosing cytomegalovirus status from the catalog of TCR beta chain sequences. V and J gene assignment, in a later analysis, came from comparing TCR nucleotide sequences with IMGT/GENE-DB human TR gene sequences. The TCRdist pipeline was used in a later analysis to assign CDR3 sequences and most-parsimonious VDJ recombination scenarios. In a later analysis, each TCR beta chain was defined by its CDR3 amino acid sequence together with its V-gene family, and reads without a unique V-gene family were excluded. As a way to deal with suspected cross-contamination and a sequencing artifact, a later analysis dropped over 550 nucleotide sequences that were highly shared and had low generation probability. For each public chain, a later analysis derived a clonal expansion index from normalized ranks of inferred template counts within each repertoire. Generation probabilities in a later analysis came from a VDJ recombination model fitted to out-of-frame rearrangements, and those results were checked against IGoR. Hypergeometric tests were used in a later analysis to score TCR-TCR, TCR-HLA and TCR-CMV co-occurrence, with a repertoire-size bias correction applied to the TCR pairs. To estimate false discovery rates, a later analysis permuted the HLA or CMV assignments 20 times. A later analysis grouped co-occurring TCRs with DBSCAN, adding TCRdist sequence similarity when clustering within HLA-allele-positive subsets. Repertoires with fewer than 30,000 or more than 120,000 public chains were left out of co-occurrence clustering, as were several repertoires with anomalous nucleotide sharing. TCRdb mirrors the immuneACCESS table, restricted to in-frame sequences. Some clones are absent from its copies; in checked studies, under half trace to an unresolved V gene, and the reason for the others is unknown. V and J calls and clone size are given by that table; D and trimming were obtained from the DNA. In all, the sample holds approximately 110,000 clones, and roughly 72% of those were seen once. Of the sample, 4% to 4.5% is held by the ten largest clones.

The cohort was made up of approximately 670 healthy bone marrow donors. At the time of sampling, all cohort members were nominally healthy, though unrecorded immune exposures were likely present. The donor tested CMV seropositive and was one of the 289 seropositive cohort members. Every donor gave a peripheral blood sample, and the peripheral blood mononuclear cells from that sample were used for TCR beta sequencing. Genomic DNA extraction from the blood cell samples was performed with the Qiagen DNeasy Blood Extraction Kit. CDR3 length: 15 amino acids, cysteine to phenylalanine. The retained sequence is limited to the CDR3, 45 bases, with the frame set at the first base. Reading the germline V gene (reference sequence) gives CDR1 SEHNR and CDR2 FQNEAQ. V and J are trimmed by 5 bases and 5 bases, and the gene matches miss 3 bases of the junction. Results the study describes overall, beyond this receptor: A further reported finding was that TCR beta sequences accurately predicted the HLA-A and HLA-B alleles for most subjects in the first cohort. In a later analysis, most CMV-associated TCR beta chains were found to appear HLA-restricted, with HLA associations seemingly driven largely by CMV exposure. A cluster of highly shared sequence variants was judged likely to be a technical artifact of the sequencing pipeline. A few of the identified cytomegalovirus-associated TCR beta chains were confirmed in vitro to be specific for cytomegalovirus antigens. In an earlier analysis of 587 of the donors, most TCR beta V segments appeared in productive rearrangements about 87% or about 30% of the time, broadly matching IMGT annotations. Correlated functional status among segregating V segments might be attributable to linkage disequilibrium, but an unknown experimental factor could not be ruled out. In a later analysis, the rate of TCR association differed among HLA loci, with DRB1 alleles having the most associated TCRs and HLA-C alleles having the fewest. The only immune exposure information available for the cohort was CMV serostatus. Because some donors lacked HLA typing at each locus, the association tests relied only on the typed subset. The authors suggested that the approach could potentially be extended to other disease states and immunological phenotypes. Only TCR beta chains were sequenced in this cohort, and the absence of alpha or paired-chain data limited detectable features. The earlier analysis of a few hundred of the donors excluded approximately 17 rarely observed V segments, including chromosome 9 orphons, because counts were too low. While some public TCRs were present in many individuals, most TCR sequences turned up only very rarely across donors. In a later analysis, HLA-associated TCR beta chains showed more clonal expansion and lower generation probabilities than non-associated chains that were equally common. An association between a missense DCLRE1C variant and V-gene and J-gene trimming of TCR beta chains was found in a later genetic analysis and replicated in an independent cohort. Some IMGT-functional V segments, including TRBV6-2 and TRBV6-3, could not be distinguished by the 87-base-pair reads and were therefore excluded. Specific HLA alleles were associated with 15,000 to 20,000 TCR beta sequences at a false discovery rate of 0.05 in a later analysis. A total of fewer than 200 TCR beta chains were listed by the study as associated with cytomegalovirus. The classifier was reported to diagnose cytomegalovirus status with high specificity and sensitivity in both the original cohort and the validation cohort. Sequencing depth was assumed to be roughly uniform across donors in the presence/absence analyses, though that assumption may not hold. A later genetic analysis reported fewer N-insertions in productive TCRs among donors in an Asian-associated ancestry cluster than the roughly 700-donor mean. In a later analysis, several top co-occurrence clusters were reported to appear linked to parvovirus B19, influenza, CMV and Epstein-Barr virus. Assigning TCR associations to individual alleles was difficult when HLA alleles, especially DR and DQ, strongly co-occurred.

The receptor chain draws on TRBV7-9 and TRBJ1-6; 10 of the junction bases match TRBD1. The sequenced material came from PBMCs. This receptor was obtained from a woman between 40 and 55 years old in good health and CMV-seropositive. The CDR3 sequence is CASSRGQGDNSPLHF. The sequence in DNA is TGTGCCAGCAGCCGCGGACAGGGGGATAATTCACCCCTCCACTTT.